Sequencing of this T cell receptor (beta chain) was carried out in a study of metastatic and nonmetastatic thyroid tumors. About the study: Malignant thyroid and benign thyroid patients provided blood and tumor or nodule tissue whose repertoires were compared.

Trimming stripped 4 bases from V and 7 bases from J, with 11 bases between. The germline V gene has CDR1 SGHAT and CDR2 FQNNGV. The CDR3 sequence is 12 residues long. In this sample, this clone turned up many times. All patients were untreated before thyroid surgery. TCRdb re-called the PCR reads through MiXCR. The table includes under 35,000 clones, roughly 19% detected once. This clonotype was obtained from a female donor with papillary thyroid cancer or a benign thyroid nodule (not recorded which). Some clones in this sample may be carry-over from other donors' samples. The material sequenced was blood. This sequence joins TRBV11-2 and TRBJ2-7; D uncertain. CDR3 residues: CASSSNLREQYF. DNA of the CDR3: TGTGCCAGCAGCTCCAACCTACGAGAGCAGTACTTC.